The present TCR beta chain was sequenced within a study of blood T cell repertoires in COVID-19. The germline CDR1 and CDR2 sequences are MNHEY and SMNVEV (reference sequence). This CDR3 region has 14 residues. Deletions cut 8 bases from V and 1 base from J, with 14 bases between. Sequencing was performed with immunoSEQ multiplex PCR; in TCRdb, only in-frame clones are kept and a portion is missing. The sample has nearly 70,000 clones, 80% to 85% seen once. The clonotype originates from a woman of 80 years or more with acute or convalescent COVID-19. The chain is built from TRBV27 and TRBJ1-1; D is possibly TRBD1 (6 bases). The sequenced sample was peripheral blood. CDR3 DNA: TGTGCCAGCTGGGACACCAGAAAGAACACTGAAGCTTTCTTT. This sequence encodes CASWDTRKNTEAFF.